This TCR beta chain was found in a study of blood T cell repertoires in COVID-19. Some clones are missing from TCRdb's copy, which holds only in-frame ones; the method was immunoSEQ multiplex PCR. The sample has a few hundred thousand clones, around 92% seen once; the top ten hold 1% to 1.5%. This receptor was identified in a man between 40 and 49 years old with acute or convalescent COVID-19. The sequencing sample was made of peripheral blood.

CDR3 sequence reads: CASSVRQGAQGQPQHF. CDR3 DNA: TGTGCCAGTAGTGTCCGACAGGGGGCGCAAGGTCAGCCCCAGCATTTT. The rearrangement joins TRBV19 to TRBJ1-5; the match to TRBD1 covers 10 bases. CDR3 size: 16 residues. The V gene end was trimmed by 5 bases and the J gene end by 6 bases; junction bases not matched to a gene: 10. Germline CDR1 and CDR2: LNHDA and SQIVND (reference sequence).